This is a list of T cell receptor beta chains from one sample in a study of beta chain features in type 1 diabetes. Here immunoSEQ multiplex PCR was the method, and the copy in TCRdb shows in-frame clones only, minus some. The profile shows about 700,000 clones, 10% to 15% of them singletons. The sequencing sample was made of naive CD4+ T cells from blood. Every receptor here comes from a man aged 18-30 years with type 1 diabetes. CDR3s leave out the opening cysteine and the closing phenylalanine or tryptophan.

SHTGAQNYGYT	TRBV29-1	TRBJ1-2
ASSSGQYNSPLH	TRBV28	TRBJ1-6
ASSIPGSPTDTQY	TRBV28	TRBJ2-3
ATTPGQGAGANVLT	TRBV25-1	TRBJ2-6
ATSREAGATNEKLF	TRBV15	TRBJ1-4
ASSVEGRTPYEQY	TRBV9	TRBJ2-7
SVEVEAGTQY	TRBV29-1	TRBJ2-3
ASSHARDLNYEQY	TRBV4-1	TRBJ2-7
ASSGTGLAKNIQY	TRBV19	TRBJ2-4
ASSFDRGDSPLH	TRBV5-4	TRBJ1-6
ASSQPQEEQF	TRBV4-2	TRBJ2-1
AWSGGQGDPTNEKLF	TRBV30	TRBJ1-4
ASNDFLQANTEAF	TRBV6-5	TRBJ1-1
ASSPSVGLAVSTDTQY	TRBV28	TRBJ2-3
ASSFRQDRADTQY	TRBV6-5	TRBJ2-3
ASSLVGTNYGYT	TRBV27	TRBJ1-2
ASINKAAEAF	TRBV6-5	TRBJ1-1
ASSPGVVETQY	TRBV2	TRBJ2-5
ATSGGNQPQH	TRBV28	TRBJ1-5
ASSLGGEREQY	TRBV5-1	TRBJ2-7
ASSVGGHTDTQY	TRBV9	TRBJ2-3
ASSQDLFGEKLF	TRBV4-1	TRBJ1-4
ASSPRGGEDGYT	TRBV7-3	TRBJ1-2
ASRVGGFNYGYT	TRBV28	TRBJ1-2
ASSEAGETQY	TRBV2	TRBJ2-5
ASSATATNEKLF	TRBV5-1	TRBJ1-4
ASSSGQGVTDTQY	TRBV5-1	TRBJ2-3
ASSPGTGGPYEQY	TRBV7-2	TRBJ2-7
ASSQLETDTQY	TRBV6-6	TRBJ2-3